These T cell receptor beta chains were read from a single sample in a study of blood T cell repertoires in COVID-19. TCRdb's copy holds only in-frame clones and misses some; the assay was immunoSEQ multiplex PCR. Of about 200,000 clones detected, approximately 80% appear once; the ten largest clones hold about 6.9%. Material: peripheral blood. These receptors all come from a human donor with acute or convalescent COVID-19. The donor label of this sample is uncertain. Each CDR3 is given with its conserved first and last residue. D genes are given only for firm matches. For some rows the clone size is stated as once, few or many, or as a class when expanded; others skip it.

j_call,cdr3_length,clone_size,v_call,d_call,cdr3_aa,cdr3_nt
TRBJ1-2,17,NA,TRBV6-4,TRBD1,CASSLEYDRGDNYGYTF,TGTGCCAGCAGCCTGGAATACGACAGGGGCGATAACTATGGCTACACCTTC
TRBJ2-1,15,NA,TRBV2,TRBD2,CASSQTSGSNNEQFF,TGTGCCAGCAGTCAGACTAGCGGTTCAAACAATGAGCAGTTCTTC
TRBJ2-7,12,NA,TRBV6-1,TRBD2,CASSENGGEQYF,TGTGCCAGCAGTGAAAACGGGGGGGAGCAGTACTTC
TRBJ1-1,15,NA,TRBV6-6,NA,CASSTPGLWNTEAFF,TGTGCCAGCAGTACCCCGGGACTCTGGAACACTGAAGCTTTCTTT
TRBJ1-1,11,NA,TRBV30,NA,CAWSASTHAFF,TGTGCCTGGAGTGCGTCAACACACGCTTTCTTT
TRBJ1-2,12,NA,TRBV28,NA,CASSPTGYGYTF,TGTGCCAGCAGCCCTACAGGGTACGGCTACACCTTC
TRBJ1-5,15,NA,TRBV6-2/TRBV6-3,NA,CASSPPGSSNQPQHF,TGTGCCAGCAGTCCCCCTGGGAGTAGCAATCAGCCCCAGCATTTT
TRBJ1-1,14,NA,TRBV3-1/TRBV3-2,TRBD1,CASSWGQGKAEAFF,TGTGCCAGCAGCTGGGGACAGGGGAAGGCTGAAGCTTTCTTT
TRBJ2-6,18,NA,TRBV7-3,TRBD2,CASSSRTSGSSGANVLTF,TGTGCCAGCAGCTCACGGACTAGCGGGAGCTCTGGGGCCAACGTCCTGACTTTC
TRBJ2-7,16,once,TRBV4-2,TRBD1,CASSPGIRDRSYEQYF,TGTGCCAGCAGCCCCGGCATCCGGGACAGATCCTACGAGCAGTACTTC
TRBJ1-3,12,NA,TRBV12-3/TRBV12-4,NA,CASTTFGNTIYF,TGTGCCAGCACTACTTTTGGAAACACCATATATTTT
TRBJ2-2,17,NA,TRBV4-3,NA,CASSQDFATTYTGELFF,TGCGCCAGCAGCCAAGATTTTGCCACTACCTACACCGGGGAGCTGTTTTTT
TRBJ1-5,13,NA,TRBV6-5,NA,CASSRQDNQPQHF,TGTGCCAGCAGTAGACAGGACAATCAGCCCCAGCATTTT
TRBJ1-1,14,NA,TRBV27,TRBD1,CASSFHRGITEAFF,TGTGCCAGCAGTTTCCACAGGGGGATCACTGAAGCTTTCTTT
TRBJ2-5,14,NA,TRBV5-4,TRBD1,CASSARDRQETQYF,TGTGCCAGCAGCGCAAGGGACAGGCAAGAGACCCAGTACTTC
TRBJ2-5,14,NA,TRBV5-1,TRBD1,CASSAGTVRETQYF,TGCGCCAGCAGCGCCGGGACAGTGAGGGAGACCCAGTACTTC
TRBJ2-5,14,NA,TRBV11-2,NA,CASSLDTGKETQYF,TGTGCCAGCAGCTTGGATACAGGGAAAGAGACCCAGTACTTC
TRBJ2-5,16,NA,TRBV24-1,TRBD1,CATSDTRDRARETQYF,TGTGCCACCAGTGATACCCGGGACAGGGCGAGAGAGACCCAGTACTTC
TRBJ1-6,15,NA,TRBV30,TRBD1,CAWSLGTGLNSPLHF,TGTGCCTGGAGTCTCGGGACAGGGTTGAATTCACCCCTCCACTTT
TRBJ2-3,15,NA,TRBV4-1,TRBD1,CASSPRDRGIDTQYF,TGCGCCAGCAGCCCTCGGGACAGGGGGATAGATACGCAGTATTTT
TRBJ1-5,14,NA,TRBV10-3,TRBD1,CATHSGTDNQPQHF,TGTGCCACCCACTCCGGGACAGACAATCAGCCCCAGCATTTT
TRBJ2-3,12,NA,TRBV29-1,NA,CSAERRADTQYF,TGCAGCGCTGAGCGTCGCGCAGATACGCAGTATTTT
TRBJ2-7,11,NA,TRBV2,NA,CASGSGYEQYF,TGTGCCAGCGGGAGCGGCTACGAGCAGTACTTC
TRBJ2-1,17,NA,TRBV10-3,NA,CAITESGASGHYNEQFF,TGTGCCATCACCGAGTCGGGGGCTAGCGGCCATTACAATGAGCAGTTCTTC
TRBJ2-7,16,NA,TRBV5-1,TRBD1,CASSLESGTGIYEQYF,TGCGCCAGCAGCTTGGAGTCCGGGACAGGTATCTACGAGCAGTACTTC
TRBJ2-7,13,NA,TRBV6-5,TRBD1,CASTRGGAYEQYF,TGTGCCAGCACTAGAGGGGGCGCCTACGAGCAGTACTTC
TRBJ2-7,15,few,TRBV5-1,NA,CASSGGQFTTYEQYF,TGCGCCAGCAGCGGCGGACAGTTTACGACCTACGAGCAGTACTTC
TRBJ2-5,15,NA,TRBV27,TRBD1,CASSLLGQGKETQYF,TGTGCCAGCAGTTTATTGGGACAGGGTAAAGAGACCCAGTACTTC
TRBJ2-1,15,NA,TRBV2,TRBD2,CASSGGLGLHNEQFF,TGTGCCAGCAGTGGGGGACTAGGCCTGCACAATGAGCAGTTCTTC
TRBJ1-1,13,NA,TRBV29-1,TRBD1,CSVHRGMNTEAFF,TGCAGCGTACACAGGGGTATGAACACTGAAGCTTTCTTT
TRBJ2-1,15,NA,TRBV5-1,TRBD2,CASSLGTSSYNEQFF,TGCGCCAGCAGCTTGGGGACTAGTTCCTACAATGAGCAGTTCTTC
TRBJ2-2,15,NA,TRBV6-5,NA,CASSSTGLGTGELFF,TGTGCCAGCAGCTCAACGGGACTCGGTACCGGGGAGCTGTTTTTT
TRBJ2-5,15,NA,TRBV5-8,NA,CASSLGQGLQETQYF,TGTGCCAGCAGCTTGGGCCAGGGACTCCAAGAGACCCAGTACTTC
TRBJ1-5,16,NA,TRBV5-6,NA,CASSLRRGYSNQPQHF,TGTGCCAGCAGCTTGAGACGGGGATATAGCAATCAGCCCCAGCATTTT
TRBJ2-3,13,once,TRBV19,NA,CASRLAATDTQYF,TGTGCCAGTAGGCTAGCCGCCACAGATACGCAGTATTTT
TRBJ1-1,13,NA,TRBV7-9,NA,CASSRGEGTEAFF,TGTGCCAGCAGCCGTGGGGAGGGCACTGAAGCTTTCTTT
TRBJ1-1,12,NA,TRBV3-1/TRBV3-2,NA,CASSPGSTEAFF,TGTGCCAGCAGCCCTGGGAGCACTGAAGCTTTCTTT
TRBJ2-7,13,NA,TRBV18,NA,CASSRESSYEQYF,TGTGCCAGCTCACGAGAATCCTCCTACGAGCAGTACTTC
TRBJ2-2,15,NA,TRBV5-1,TRBD2,CASSLVPGGSGELFF,TGCGCCAGCAGCTTGGTGCCGGGAGGGTCCGGGGAGCTGTTTTTT
TRBJ1-1,13,few,TRBV6-5,NA,CASSYIVNTEAFF,TGTGCCAGCAGTTACATAGTGAACACTGAAGCTTTCTTT